The rows below give T cell receptor beta chains drawn from one sample of a study of cytomegalovirus exposure and HLA in healthy donors. TCRdb's table, derived via immunoSEQ multiplex PCR, lists solely in-frame clones and lacks some. The sample yields around 190,000 clones, approximately 80% seen once. What was sequenced was PBMCs. The receptors come from a woman in her thirties in good health and CMV-seronegative. Both conserved end residues are part of each CDR3. The D gene is left open where the match is weak. Only part of the rows carry a size: once, few, many, or a class if the clone is expanded.

d_call	j_call	clone_size	v_call	cdr3_aa	cdr3_nt
.	TRBJ1-4	.	TRBV11-3	CASSFRNMTNEKLFF	TGTGCCAGCAGCTTTCGAAACATGACTAATGAAAAACTGTTTTTT
TRBD1	TRBJ1-1	.	TRBV2	CASSEGQGAFF	TGTGCCAGCAGTGAGGGACAGGGAGCTTTCTTT
.	TRBJ2-5	.	TRBV5-1	CASSDQPLGGEETQYF	TGCGCCAGCAGCGATCAACCCCTAGGGGGAGAAGAGACCCAGTACTTC
.	TRBJ2-2	.	TRBV4-2	CASSPRDINTGELFF	TGTGCCAGCAGCCCCCGGGACATTAACACCGGGGAGCTGTTTTTT
TRBD1	TRBJ1-5	.	TRBV7-6	CASSYRGGGQPQHF	TGTGCCAGCAGCTACAGGGGAGGAGGACAGCCCCAGCATTTT
.	TRBJ1-4	once	TRBV6-1	CASSEPRVTEKLFF	TGTGCCAGCAGTGAACCCCGAGTTACCGAAAAACTGTTTTTT
TRBD2	TRBJ2-1	.	TRBV5-8	CASSLEGRGGKQFF	TGTGCCAGCAGCTTGGAGGGGAGGGGCGGAAAGCAGTTCTTC
TRBD1	TRBJ2-4	.	TRBV2	CASNVPGQGNIQYF	TGTGCCAGCAACGTCCCGGGACAGGGAAACATTCAGTACTTC
.	TRBJ2-7	once	TRBV15	CATSRDGRAPEEQYF	TGTGCCACCAGCAGAGATGGGAGAGCCCCTGAAGAGCAGTACTTC
.	TRBJ2-5	.	TRBV4-2	CASSPGKEETQYF	TGTGCCAGCAGCCCAGGGAAAGAAGAGACCCAGTACTTC
.	TRBJ1-5	.	TRBV27	CASSTRFQPQHF	TGTGCCAGCAGTACCCGGTTTCAGCCCCAGCATTTT
.	TRBJ1-2	.	TRBV30	CAWSTGYGYTF	TGTGCCTGGAGTACCGGTTATGGCTACACCTTC
.	TRBJ2-7	.	TRBV5-4	CASSLASSSYEQYF	TGTGCCAGCAGCTTGGCTTCGTCCTCCTACGAGCAGTACTTC
.	TRBJ1-1	.	TRBV2	CASSDPRLIAFF	TGTGCCAGCAGTGATCCCAGGCTGATAGCTTTCTTT
TRBD1	TRBJ2-1	once	TRBV18	CASSPPMRGTGIGDEQFF	TGTGCCAGCTCACCACCAATGCGCGGGACAGGCATTGGAGATGAGCAGTTCTTC
TRBD1	TRBJ1-1	.	TRBV19	CASRKGAENTEAFF	TGTGCCAGTAGAAAGGGGGCTGAGAACACTGAAGCTTTCTTT
.	TRBJ2-1	.	TRBV27	CASSKQGRYEQFF	TGTGCCAGCTCGAAACAGGGCAGGTATGAGCAGTTCTTC
TRBD1	TRBJ2-1	.	TRBV4-1	CASSYRQGRDEQFF	TGCGCCAGCAGCTACCGACAGGGCAGGGATGAGCAGTTCTTC
.	TRBJ2-3	.	TRBV30	CAWSVGRTSTDTQYF	TGTGCCTGGAGTGTGGGGAGAACTAGCACAGATACGCAGTATTTT
TRBD2	TRBJ2-7	.	TRBV9	CASSVGAGVYEQYF	TGTGCCAGCAGCGTAGGTGCGGGAGTTTACGAGCAGTACTTC
.	TRBJ1-2	.	TRBV5-1	CASRPDDGGYGYTF	TGCGCCAGCAGACCTGACGACGGGGGCTATGGCTACACCTTC
TRBD1	TRBJ1-2	.	TRBV6-5	CASSYGTGLGYGYPF	TGTGCCAGCAGTTACGGGACAGGGCTTGGATATGGCTACCCCTTC
.	TRBJ1-1	.	TRBV5-1	CASSLNPGQLMNTEAFF	TGCGCCAGCAGCTTAAATCCGGGACAACTTATGAACACTGAAGCTTTCTTT
.	TRBJ2-3	.	TRBV11-3	CASSSRETDTQYF	TGTGCCAGCAGTTCGAGGGAGACAGATACGCAGTATTTT
TRBD2	TRBJ2-2	few	TRBV7-9	CASSLALASGGLNTGELFF	TGTGCCAGCAGCTTAGCGTTGGCTAGCGGGGGGCTTAACACCGGGGAGCTGTTTTTT
.	TRBJ1-5	.	TRBV10-3	CAISEDRNQPQHF	TGTGCCATCAGTGAGGACAGAAATCAGCCCCAGCATTTT
TRBD1	TRBJ2-7	.	TRBV7-9	CASSFDRGREQYF	TGTGCCAGCAGCTTCGACAGGGGGCGTGAGCAGTACTTC
TRBD1	TRBJ1-2	.	TRBV5-1	CASSYDRVGYGYTF	TGCGCCAGCAGCTACGACAGGGTCGGCTATGGCTACACCTTC
TRBD1	TRBJ2-7	.	TRBV9	CASSAGGQGVREQYF	TGTGCCAGCAGCGCAGGAGGACAGGGGGTTCGCGAGCAGTACTTC
.	TRBJ2-3	.	TRBV19	CASSMRSGMDTQYF	TGTGCCAGTAGTATGAGGTCAGGGATGGATACGCAGTATTTT
.	TRBJ1-3	.	TRBV29-1	CSVVIPSGNTIYF	TGCAGCGTTGTAATCCCTTCTGGAAACACCATATATTTT
TRBD2	TRBJ2-1	.	TRBV11-3	CASSLRGGQHNEQFF	TGTGCCAGCAGCCTCCGGGGGGGCCAACACAATGAGCAGTTCTTC
TRBD2	TRBJ2-3	.	TRBV7-7	CASSPGGGGTDTQYF	TGTGCCAGCAGCCCCGGCGGGGGTGGGACAGATACGCAGTATTTT
.	TRBJ2-7	.	TRBV7-9	CASSHGDSWEQYF	TGTGCCAGCAGCCACGGGGACTCTTGGGAGCAGTACTTC
.	TRBJ1-1	.	TRBV12-5	CASGLRGRNTEAFF	TGTGCTAGTGGTTTGAGGGGGAGGAACACTGAAGCTTTCTTT
.	TRBJ2-1	.	TRBV13	CASSLGPIHYNEQFF	TGTGCCAGCAGTCTGGGCCCCATCCACTACAATGAGCAGTTCTTC
.	TRBJ1-2	.	TRBV5-5	CASSFDSYYGYTF	TGTGCCAGCAGCTTCGACAGCTACTATGGCTACACCTTC
TRBD2	TRBJ2-1	.	TRBV27	CASSPEGLAGGILNEQFF	TGTGCCAGCAGCCCCGAAGGACTAGCGGGGGGGATCTTGAATGAGCAGTTCTTC
TRBD1	TRBJ1-5	once	TRBV5-5	CASSFSGTGGFQPQHF	TGTGCCAGCAGCTTCTCCGGGACAGGGGGCTTTCAGCCCCAGCATTTT
.	TRBJ2-1	.	TRBV6-5	CASRRAWNEQFF	TGTGCCAGCAGGAGAGCCTGGAATGAGCAGTTCTTC
.	TRBJ2-5	.	TRBV11-2	CASSFSGGRVRETQYF	TGTGCCAGCAGCTTTTCGGGGGGCAGGGTAAGGGAGACCCAGTACTTC
TRBD2	TRBJ2-7	.	TRBV4-2	CASSLASGSSISDEQYF	TGTGCCAGCAGCCTCGCTAGCGGGAGCTCAATCAGCGACGAGCAGTACTTC
TRBD1	TRBJ2-5	few	TRBV7-9	CSSSPDRDTQYF	TGTTCCAGCAGCCCCGACAGGGATACCCAGTACTTC
TRBD2	TRBJ2-1	.	TRBV7-6	CASSVKAGPDEQFF	TGTGCCAGCAGCGTAAAAGCGGGGCCCGATGAGCAGTTCTTC
TRBD1	TRBJ2-7	.	TRBV5-1	CASSLATGQGRFYEQYF	TGCGCCAGCAGCTTGGCCACGGGACAGGGTCGCTTTTACGAGCAGTACTTC
TRBD1	TRBJ1-4	.	TRBV2	CASSPDRGDEKLFF	TGTGCCAGCAGTCCGGACAGGGGGGATGAAAAACTGTTTTTT
TRBD2	TRBJ2-7	.	TRBV28	CASRPSGRASYEQYF	TGTGCCAGCAGACCAAGCGGGAGGGCCTCCTACGAGCAGTACTTC
TRBD2	TRBJ2-2	.	TRBV6-6	CASLLAANTGELFF	TGTGCCAGTTTACTAGCGGCGAACACCGGGGAGCTGTTTTTT
.	TRBJ2-7	once	TRBV4-1	CASSQAQGQGSYEQYF	TGCGCCAGCAGCCAAGCACAGGGACAAGGCTCCTACGAGCAGTACTTC
.	TRBJ1-2	.	TRBV30	CAWSPPKPRGGYTF	TGTGCCTGGAGTCCCCCCAAGCCGCGAGGTGGCTACACCTTC
.	TRBJ1-3	.	TRBV2	CASWWGGNTIYF	TGTGCCAGCTGGTGGGGCGGAAACACCATATATTTT
TRBD1	TRBJ1-2	few	TRBV5-1	CASGDRGGYTF	TGCGCCAGCGGGGACAGGGGAGGCTACACCTTC
.	TRBJ2-5	.	TRBV7-6	CASSLVGQGQETQYF	TGTGCCAGCAGCTTGGTCGGGCAGGGCCAAGAGACCCAGTACTTC
TRBD1	TRBJ2-7	.	TRBV29-1	CSAVDRAYEQYF	TGCAGCGCCGTGGACAGGGCCTACGAGCAGTACTTC
.	TRBJ1-1	.	TRBV29-1	CSGSEGVRTEAFF	TGCAGCGGATCCGAAGGAGTGAGAACTGAAGCTTTCTTT
.	TRBJ2-1	.	TRBV18	CASSPEHSYNEQFF	TGTGCCAGCTCACCAGAACACTCCTACAATGAGCAGTTCTTC
.	TRBJ2-2	.	TRBV27	CASTLRGNTGELFF	TGTGCCAGCACCCTTAGGGGGAACACCGGGGAGCTGTTTTTT
.	TRBJ1-2	once	TRBV7-3	CASSISTGFGYTF	TGTGCCAGCAGCATATCTACAGGGTTTGGCTACACCTTC
TRBD2	TRBJ2-3	.	TRBV9	CASSQRGGQGDTQYF	TGTGCCAGCAGCCAGCGGGGGGGCCAGGGAGATACGCAGTATTTT